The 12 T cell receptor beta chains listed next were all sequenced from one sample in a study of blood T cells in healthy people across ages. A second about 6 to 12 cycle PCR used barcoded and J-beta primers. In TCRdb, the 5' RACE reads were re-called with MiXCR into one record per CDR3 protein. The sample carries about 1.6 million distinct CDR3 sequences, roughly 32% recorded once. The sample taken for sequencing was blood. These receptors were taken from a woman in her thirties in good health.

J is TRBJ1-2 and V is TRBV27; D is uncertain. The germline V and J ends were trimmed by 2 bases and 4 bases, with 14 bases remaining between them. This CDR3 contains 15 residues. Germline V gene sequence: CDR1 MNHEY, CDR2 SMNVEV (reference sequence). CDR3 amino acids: CASSLLKNPGYGYTF. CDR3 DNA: TGTGCCAGCAGTTTACTAAAGAATCCAGGCTATGGCTACACCTTC.

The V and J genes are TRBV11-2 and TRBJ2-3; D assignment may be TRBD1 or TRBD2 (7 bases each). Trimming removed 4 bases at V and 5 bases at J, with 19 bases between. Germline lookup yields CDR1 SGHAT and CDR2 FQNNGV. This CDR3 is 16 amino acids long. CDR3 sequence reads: CASSSGGGSGGDTQYF. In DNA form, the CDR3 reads TGTGCCAGCAGCTCAGGGGGGGGGAGCGGTGGAGATACGCAGTATTTT.

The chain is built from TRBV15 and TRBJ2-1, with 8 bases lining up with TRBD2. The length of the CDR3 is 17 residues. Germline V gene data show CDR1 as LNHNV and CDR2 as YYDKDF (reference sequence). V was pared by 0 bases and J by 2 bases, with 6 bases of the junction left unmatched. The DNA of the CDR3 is TGTGCCACCAGCAGAGATCAGGCGGGAGGCCCCTACAATGAGCAGTTCTTC. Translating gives CATSRDQAGGPYNEQFF.

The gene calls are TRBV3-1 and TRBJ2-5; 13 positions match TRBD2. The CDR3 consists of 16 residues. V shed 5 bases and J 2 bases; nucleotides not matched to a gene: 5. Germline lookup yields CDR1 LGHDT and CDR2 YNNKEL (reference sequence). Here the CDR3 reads CASSGPGLAGQETQYF. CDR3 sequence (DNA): TGTGCCAGCAGCGGGCCGGGACTAGCGGGACAAGAGACCCAGTACTTC.

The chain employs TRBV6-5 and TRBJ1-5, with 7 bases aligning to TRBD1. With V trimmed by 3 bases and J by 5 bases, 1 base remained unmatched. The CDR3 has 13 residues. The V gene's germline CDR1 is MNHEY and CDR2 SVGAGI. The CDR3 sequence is CASSYTGDQPQHF. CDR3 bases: TGTGCCAGCAGTTATACAGGGGATCAGCCCCAGCATTTT.

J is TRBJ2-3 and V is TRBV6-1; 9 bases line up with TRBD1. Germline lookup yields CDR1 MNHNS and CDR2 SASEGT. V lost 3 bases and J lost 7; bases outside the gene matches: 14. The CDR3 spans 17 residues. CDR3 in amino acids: CASSDMLGQGGRNTQYF. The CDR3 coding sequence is TGTGCCAGCAGTGATATGCTGGGACAGGGTGGAAGAAATACGCAGTATTTT.

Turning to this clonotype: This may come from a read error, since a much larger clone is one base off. CDR3 nucleotide sequence: TGCAGCTGGGGGACTAGCGGGGAAGAGACCCAGTACTTC. Translation: CSWGTSGEETQYF. The chain couples TRBV29-1 to TRBJ2-5, with 13 bases lining up with TRBD2. CDR3 length equals 13 residues. CDR1 SQVTM and CDR2 ANQGSEA come from the germline V gene. Unmatched junction bases numbered 3, after V lost 8 bases and J lost 3 bases.

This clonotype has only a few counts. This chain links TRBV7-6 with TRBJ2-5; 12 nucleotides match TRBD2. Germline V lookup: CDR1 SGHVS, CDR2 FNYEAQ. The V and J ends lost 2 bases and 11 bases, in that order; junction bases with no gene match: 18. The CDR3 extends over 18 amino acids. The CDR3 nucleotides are TGTGCCAGCAGCTTATTGCTAGCGGGAGGGAGGATATACAATGAGCAGTACTTC. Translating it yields CASSLLLAGGRIYNEQYF.

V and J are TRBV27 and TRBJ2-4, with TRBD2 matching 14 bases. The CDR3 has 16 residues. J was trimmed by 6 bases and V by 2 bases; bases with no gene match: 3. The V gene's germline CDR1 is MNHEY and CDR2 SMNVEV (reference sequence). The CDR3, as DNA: TGTGCCAGCAGTTTAGCCGGGACTAGCGGGAGAAACATTCAGTACTTC. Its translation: CASSLAGTSGRNIQYF.

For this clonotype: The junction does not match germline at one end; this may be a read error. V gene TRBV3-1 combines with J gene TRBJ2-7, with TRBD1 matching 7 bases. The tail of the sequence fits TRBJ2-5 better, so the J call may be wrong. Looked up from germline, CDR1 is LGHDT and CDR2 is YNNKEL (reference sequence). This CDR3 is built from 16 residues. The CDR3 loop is CVSSQSHLTGLETQYF. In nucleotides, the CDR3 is TGTGTCAGCAGCCAATCCCATCTGACAGGGTTAGAGACCCAGTACTTC.

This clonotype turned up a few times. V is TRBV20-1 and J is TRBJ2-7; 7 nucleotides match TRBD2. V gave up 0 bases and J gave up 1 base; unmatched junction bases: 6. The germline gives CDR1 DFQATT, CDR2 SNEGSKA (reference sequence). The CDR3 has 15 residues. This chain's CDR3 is CSARDKAGVSYEQYF. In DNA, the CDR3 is TGCAGTGCTAGAGATAAGGCGGGGGTTTCCTACGAGCAGTACTTC.

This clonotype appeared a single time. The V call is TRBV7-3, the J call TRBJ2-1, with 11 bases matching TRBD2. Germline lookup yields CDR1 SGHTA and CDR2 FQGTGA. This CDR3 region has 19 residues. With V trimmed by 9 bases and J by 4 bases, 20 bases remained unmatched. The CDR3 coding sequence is TGTGCCAGTCAGCTCTTACCGACCACCGGGACTAGCGGTTACAATGAGCAGTTCTTC. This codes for CASQLLPTTGTSGYNEQFF. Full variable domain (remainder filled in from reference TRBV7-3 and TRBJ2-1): GAGVSQTPSNKVTEKGKYVELRCDPISGHTALYWYRQSLGQGPEFLIYFQGTGAADDSGLPNDRFFAVRPEGSVSTLKIQRTERGDSAVYLCASQLLPTTGTSGYNEQFFGPGTRLTVL.